Listed below are T cell receptor beta chains from one sample, sequenced in a study of cytomegalovirus exposure and HLA in healthy donors. Clones were sequenced by immunoSEQ multiplex PCR, and TCRdb holds only the in-frame ones, with some missing. The data contain about 130,000 clones, roughly 85% of them seen just once; the ten biggest clones take up around 19%. Material: PBMCs. The receptors were sampled from a young man in good health and CMV-seropositive. The CDR3 runs from the conserved cysteine through the conserved F or W. The D gene is left open where the match is weak. Clone size is stated in some rows and not others, as once, few, many or a class when expanded.

CDR3 length: 16; V gene: TRBV6-6; clone size: NA; D gene: NA; J gene: TRBJ1-2; CDR3 protein: CASTVLGGALNYGYTF; CDR3 DNA: TGTGCCAGCACCGTCTTAGGGGGGGCTCTTAACTATGGCTACACCTTC
CDR3 length: 14; V gene: TRBV9; clone size: NA; D gene: NA; J gene: TRBJ1-5; CDR3 protein: CASSGTSDNQPQHF; CDR3 DNA: TGTGCCAGCAGTGGCACCTCCGACAATCAGCCCCAGCATTTT
CDR3 length: 15; V gene: TRBV6-6; clone size: few; D gene: NA; J gene: TRBJ1-1; CDR3 protein: CASSYSARANTEAFF; CDR3 DNA: TGTGCCAGCAGTTACTCGGCCAGGGCGAACACTGAAGCTTTCTTT
CDR3 length: 14; V gene: TRBV30; clone size: once; D gene: TRBD1; J gene: TRBJ2-4; CDR3 protein: CAWDRGQGENIQYF; CDR3 DNA: TGTGCCTGGGACCGGGGACAGGGGGAAAACATTCAGTACTTC
CDR3 length: 16; V gene: TRBV4-1; clone size: NA; D gene: TRBD1; J gene: TRBJ1-5; CDR3 protein: CASSQQTGTGNQPQHF; CDR3 DNA: TGCGCCAGCAGCCAACAGACAGGGACCGGCAATCAGCCCCAGCATTTT
CDR3 length: 16; V gene: TRBV18; clone size: NA; D gene: TRBD1; J gene: TRBJ1-2; CDR3 protein: CASSQGTVQANYGYTF; CDR3 DNA: TGTGCCAGCTCACAGGGGACAGTACAAGCTAACTATGGCTACACCTTC
CDR3 length: 17; V gene: TRBV7-9; clone size: NA; D gene: TRBD1; J gene: TRBJ2-7; CDR3 protein: CASSPSMQGTGAYEQYF; CDR3 DNA: TGTGCCAGCAGCCCTAGTATGCAGGGGACAGGAGCCTACGAGCAGTACTTC
CDR3 length: 14; V gene: TRBV10-2; clone size: NA; D gene: NA; J gene: TRBJ2-1; CDR3 protein: CASKVADSYNEQFF; CDR3 DNA: TGCGCCAGCAAGGTAGCGGACTCCTACAATGAGCAGTTCTTC
CDR3 length: 15; V gene: TRBV6-4; clone size: few; D gene: TRBD2; J gene: TRBJ2-1; CDR3 protein: CASSDGAGEYNEQFF; CDR3 DNA: TGTGCCAGCAGTGACGGAGCGGGGGAATACAATGAGCAGTTCTTC
CDR3 length: 17; V gene: TRBV6-1; clone size: NA; D gene: TRBD2; J gene: TRBJ2-7; CDR3 protein: CASSEAGLAGGSYEQYF; CDR3 DNA: TGTGCCAGCAGTGAAGCTGGACTAGCGGGGGGATCCTACGAGCAGTACTTC
CDR3 length: 14; V gene: TRBV14; clone size: NA; D gene: NA; J gene: TRBJ2-7; CDR3 protein: CASSQGTDGYEQYF; CDR3 DNA: TGTGCCAGCAGCCAAGGGACAGACGGCTACGAGCAGTACTTC
CDR3 length: 14; V gene: TRBV28; clone size: NA; D gene: NA; J gene: TRBJ2-3; CDR3 protein: CASSPHRSADTQYF; CDR3 DNA: TGTGCCAGCAGCCCTCACCGTTCGGCAGATACGCAGTATTTT
CDR3 length: 14; V gene: TRBV5-3; clone size: NA; D gene: TRBD1; J gene: TRBJ2-1; CDR3 protein: CARSERTGVNEQFF; CDR3 DNA: TGTGCCAGAAGCGAGCGGACAGGGGTGAATGAGCAGTTCTTC
CDR3 length: 14; V gene: TRBV18; clone size: NA; D gene: TRBD1; J gene: TRBJ1-4; CDR3 protein: CASSPVGTGEKLFF; CDR3 DNA: TGTGCCAGCTCACCAGTTGGGACAGGGGAAAAACTGTTTTTT
CDR3 length: 16; V gene: TRBV5-6; clone size: NA; D gene: TRBD2; J gene: TRBJ2-5; CDR3 protein: CASSYFASGYQETQYF; CDR3 DNA: TGTGCCAGCAGCTATTTCGCTAGCGGGTACCAAGAGACCCAGTACTTC
CDR3 length: 15; V gene: TRBV19; clone size: NA; D gene: TRBD2; J gene: TRBJ2-5; CDR3 protein: CASSSTTSSPETQYF; CDR3 DNA: TGTGCCAGTAGTTCCACGACTAGCAGTCCAGAGACCCAGTACTTC
CDR3 length: 12; V gene: TRBV5-4; clone size: NA; D gene: TRBD2; J gene: TRBJ2-3; CDR3 protein: CASSLIGGTQYF; CDR3 DNA: TGTGCCAGCAGCTTGATCGGGGGGACGCAGTATTTT